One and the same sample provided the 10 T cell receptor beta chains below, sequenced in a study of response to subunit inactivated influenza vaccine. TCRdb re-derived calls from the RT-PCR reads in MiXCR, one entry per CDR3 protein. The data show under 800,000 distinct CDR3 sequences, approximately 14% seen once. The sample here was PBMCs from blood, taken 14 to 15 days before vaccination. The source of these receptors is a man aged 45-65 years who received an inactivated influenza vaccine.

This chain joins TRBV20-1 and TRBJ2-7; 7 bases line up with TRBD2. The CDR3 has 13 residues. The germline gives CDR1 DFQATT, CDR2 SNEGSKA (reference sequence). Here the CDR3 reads CRTGGAGVGEQYF. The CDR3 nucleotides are TGCAGGACGGGTGGCGCGGGAGTAGGCGAGCAGTACTTC.

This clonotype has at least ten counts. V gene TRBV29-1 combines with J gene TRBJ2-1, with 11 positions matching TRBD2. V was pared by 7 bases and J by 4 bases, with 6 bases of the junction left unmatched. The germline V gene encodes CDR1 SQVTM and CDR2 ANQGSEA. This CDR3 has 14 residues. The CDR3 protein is CSGSGGEGYNEQFF. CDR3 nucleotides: TGCAGCGGTAGCGGGGGGGAAGGGTACAATGAGCAGTTCTTC.

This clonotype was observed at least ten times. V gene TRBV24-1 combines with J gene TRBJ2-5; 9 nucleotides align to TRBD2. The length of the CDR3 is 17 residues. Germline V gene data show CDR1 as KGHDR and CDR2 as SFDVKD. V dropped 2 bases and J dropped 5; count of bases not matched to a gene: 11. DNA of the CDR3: TGTGCCACCAGTGATTACGGCGGGAGGGAGGTGACGGAGACCCAGTACTTC. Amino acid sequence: CATSDYGGREVTETQYF.

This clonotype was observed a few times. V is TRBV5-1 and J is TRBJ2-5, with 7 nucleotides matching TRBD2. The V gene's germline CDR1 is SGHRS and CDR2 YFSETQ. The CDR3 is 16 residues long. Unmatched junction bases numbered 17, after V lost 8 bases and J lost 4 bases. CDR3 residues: CASVPQGGVAGETQYF. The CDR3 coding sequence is TGCGCCAGTGTCCCGCAGGGAGGGGTAGCAGGAGAGACCCAGTACTTC.

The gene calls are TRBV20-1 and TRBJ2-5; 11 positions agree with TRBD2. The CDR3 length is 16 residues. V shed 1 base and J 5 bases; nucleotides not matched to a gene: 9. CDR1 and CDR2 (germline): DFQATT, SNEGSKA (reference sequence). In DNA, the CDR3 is TGCAGTGCTAGAGGCACCGGGACTAGCGGCCGGGAGACCCAGTACTTC. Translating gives CSARGTGTSGRETQYF.

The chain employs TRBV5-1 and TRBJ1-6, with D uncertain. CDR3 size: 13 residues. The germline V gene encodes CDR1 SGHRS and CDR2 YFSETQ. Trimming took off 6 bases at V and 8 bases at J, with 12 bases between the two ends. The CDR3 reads CASNLDLDSPLHF. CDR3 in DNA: TGCGCCAGCAATCTCGACCTGGATTCACCCCTCCACTTT.

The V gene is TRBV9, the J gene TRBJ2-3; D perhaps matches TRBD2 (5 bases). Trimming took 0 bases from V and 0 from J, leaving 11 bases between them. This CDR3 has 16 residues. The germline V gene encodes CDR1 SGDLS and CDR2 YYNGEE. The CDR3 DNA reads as TGTGCCAGCAGCGTAGCGGGGATTCTTAGCACAGATACGCAGTATTTT. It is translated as CASSVAGILSTDTQYF.

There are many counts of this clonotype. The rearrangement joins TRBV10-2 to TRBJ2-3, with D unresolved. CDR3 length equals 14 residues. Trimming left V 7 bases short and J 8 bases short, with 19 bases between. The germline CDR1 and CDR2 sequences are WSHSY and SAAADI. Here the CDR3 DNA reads TGCGCCAGCACCGACACAGTCCTCGTTGCTACGCAGTATTTT. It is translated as CASTDTVLVATQYF.

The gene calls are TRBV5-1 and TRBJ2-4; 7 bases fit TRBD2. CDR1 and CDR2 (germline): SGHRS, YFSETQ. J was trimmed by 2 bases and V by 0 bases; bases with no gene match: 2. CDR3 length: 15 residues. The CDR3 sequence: CASSLAGGTKNIQYF. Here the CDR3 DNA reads TGCGCCAGCAGCTTGGCGGGGGGAACCAAAAACATTCAGTACTTC.

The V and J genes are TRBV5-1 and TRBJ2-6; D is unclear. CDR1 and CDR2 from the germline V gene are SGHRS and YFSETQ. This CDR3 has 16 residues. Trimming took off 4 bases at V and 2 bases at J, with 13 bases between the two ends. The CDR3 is CASSPLEGAGANVLTF. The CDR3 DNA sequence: TGCGCCAGCAGCCCGCTTGAAGGCGCTGGGGCCAACGTCCTGACTTTC.